This T cell receptor (beta chain) is from a study of blood T cell repertoires in COVID-19. The ends lost 1 base at V and 4 bases at J; junction bases unmatched: 5. Germline V gene sequence: CDR1 GTSNPN, CDR2 SVGIG (reference sequence). This CDR3 contains 15 residues. Profiling relied on immunoSEQ multiplex PCR, and the TCRdb table lists in-frame clones only, not all of them. This table has some 400,000 clones, 87% appearing once. The source of this sequence is a woman aged 25 to 39 with COVID-19, enrolled during active disease. This sequence joins TRBV30 and TRBJ1-3; the match to TRBD1 covers 9 bases. Sequencing used peripheral blood. In DNA, the CDR3 is TGTGCCTGGAGTGGAGGGACAGGGCGAGGAAACACCATATATTTT. It codes for CAWSGGTGRGNTIYF.